These T cell receptor beta chains were read from a single sample in a study of blood T cell repertoires in COVID-19. Sequencing used immunoSEQ multiplex PCR; TCRdb keeps in-frame clones, though not all of them. The table shows about 120,000 clones, with around nine tenths occurring only once. Sequences were obtained from peripheral blood. These TCRs come from a man aged 35-49 years with acute or convalescent COVID-19. Each CDR3 is given with its conserved first and last residue. The D gene is left open where the match is weak. Some rows have no size entry. The others give once, few or many, or a class for an expanded clone.

clone_size j_call d_call v_call cdr3_aa cdr3_nt
. TRBJ2-5 TRBD2 TRBV19 CASSIGAGTSGKETQYF TGTGCCAGTAGTATAGGAGCCGGGACTAGCGGGAAAGAGACCCAGTACTTC
. TRBJ2-2 TRBD2 TRBV9 CASSVEPSGINGELFF TGTGCCAGCAGCGTAGAACCTAGCGGGATCAACGGGGAGCTGTTTTTT
. TRBJ2-1 TRBD1 TRBV19 CASSKQQGNEQFF TGTGCCAGTAGTAAGCAACAGGGGAATGAGCAGTTCTTC
once TRBJ1-5 . TRBV6-6 CASSYGGNQPQHF TGTGCCAGCAGTTACGGCGGGAATCAACCCCAGCATTTT
. TRBJ2-2 . TRBV19 CASSIESQGRGELFF TGTGCCAGTAGTATAGAGTCCCAGGGGCGCGGGGAGCTGTTTTTT
few TRBJ2-1 . TRBV7-9 CASSKLLTDNEQFF TGTGCCAGCAGCAAACTGCTGACAGACAATGAGCAGTTCTTC
. TRBJ2-5 . TRBV21-1 CASSFRSRDKEETQYF TGTGCCAGCAGCTTCCGCTCCAGGGACAAGGAAGAGACCCAGTACTTC
. TRBJ2-2 TRBD2 TRBV5-1 CASSKTSGDSGELFF TGCGCCAGCAGCAAAACTAGCGGGGACAGCGGGGAGCTGTTTTTT
. TRBJ2-6 . TRBV29-1 CSVSSAGANVLTF TGCAGCGTTTCGTCTGCTGGGGCCAACGTCCTGACTTTC
. TRBJ2-5 TRBD1 TRBV4-1 CASSPRTGGETQYF TGCGCCAGCAGCCCGCGGACAGGGGGGGAGACCCAGTACTTC
. TRBJ2-3 TRBD2 TRBV5-4 CASSPGTSGSTDTQYF TGTGCCAGCAGCCCGGGGACTAGCGGGAGCACAGATACGCAGTATTTT
. TRBJ2-7 . TRBV7-8 CASSRSSSGPIYEQYF TGTGCCAGCAGCCGGTCTAGTAGCGGACCCATCTACGAGCAGTACTTC
. TRBJ1-6 TRBD1 TRBV7-6 CASSSTGGTANSPLHF TGTGCCAGCAGTTCTACCGGAGGGACAGCCAATTCACCCCTCCACTTT
. TRBJ1-4 TRBD1 TRBV5-1 CASSLGGTEGEKLFF TGCGCCAGCAGCTTGGGGGGGACAGAGGGCGAAAAACTGTTTTTT
. TRBJ1-1 . TRBV11-2 CASSPDFFEAFF TGTGCCAGCAGCCCGGACTTTTTTGAAGCTTTCTTT
. TRBJ2-7 TRBD1 TRBV6-5 CASSSPRTGLYEQYF TGTGCCAGCAGTTCCCCTCGGACAGGGCTCTACGAGCAGTACTTC
. TRBJ2-2 TRBD2 TRBV5-6 CASSHSRLAGANTGELFF TGTGCCAGCAGCCACTCGAGACTAGCGGGAGCCAACACCGGGGAGCTGTTTTTT
. TRBJ2-1 TRBD1 TRBV10-3 CAINRDRGGNEQFF TGTGCCATCAATAGGGACAGGGGAGGAAATGAGCAGTTCTTC
. TRBJ1-2 TRBD1 TRBV19 CASSTPTGLRGYTF TGTGCCAGTAGTACCCCGACAGGGCTGCGCGGCTACACCTTC
. TRBJ1-4 . TRBV20-1 CSAMGGEKLFF TGCAGTGCTATGGGGGGGGAAAAACTGTTTTTT
. TRBJ1-2 . TRBV12-5 CASDQGRGHGYTF TGTGCTAGTGATCAAGGGAGGGGACATGGCTACACCTTC
once TRBJ1-5 . TRBV6-2/TRBV6-3 CASSPGQRVNQPQHF TGTGCCAGCAGCCCAGGACAGCGAGTCAATCAGCCCCAGCATTTT
. TRBJ1-5 . TRBV27 CASSFSSGNNQPQHF TGTGCCAGCAGTTTCTCGTCGGGAAACAATCAGCCCCAGCATTTT
. TRBJ1-2 TRBD1 TRBV5-5 CASSLQGNYGYTF TGTGCCAGCAGCCTACAGGGGAACTATGGCTACACCTTC
. TRBJ1-2 TRBD1 TRBV15 CATSRPDNRGVSGYTF TGTGCCACCAGCAGACCGGACAACAGGGGAGTTAGTGGCTACACCTTC
. TRBJ1-2 . TRBV5-1 CASSLVADSNYGYTF TGCGCCAGCAGCTTGGTGGCAGATTCTAACTATGGCTACACCTTC
. TRBJ1-2 TRBD1 TRBV10-3 CAIRPGDRGGYGYTF TGTGCCATCAGGCCTGGAGACAGGGGGGGATATGGCTACACCTTC
. TRBJ2-1 TRBD2 TRBV14 CASSPRTRKWNEQFF TGTGCCAGCAGCCCCCGGACTAGGAAATGGAATGAGCAGTTCTTC
. TRBJ1-3 . TRBV9 CASSVATGGATSGNTIYF TGTGCCAGCAGCGTAGCTACTGGAGGGGCCACCTCTGGAAACACCATATATTTT
. TRBJ2-3 TRBD2 TRBV10-3 CAITGTSGRPQGTDTQYF TGTGCCATCACCGGAACTAGCGGGAGGCCCCAGGGCACAGATACGCAGTATTTT
once TRBJ2-7 . TRBV27 CASSPLGGYEQYF TGTGCCAGCAGTCCGCTGGGGGGATACGAGCAGTACTTC
once TRBJ1-6 TRBD1 TRBV11-2 CASSFRRAGGSSYNSPLHF TGTGCCAGCAGCTTCCGCCGGGCAGGGGGGAGCTCCTATAATTCACCCCTCCACTTT
. TRBJ1-4 . TRBV19 CASSITPRGGKLFF TGTGCCAGTAGTATCACCCCCCGGGGAGGTAAACTGTTTTTT
. TRBJ1-1 . TRBV13 CASSSPGNTEAFF TGTGCCAGCAGTTCCCCCGGGAACACTGAAGCTTTCTTT
. TRBJ1-4 . TRBV15 CATSRVNTGAGGEKLFF TGTGCCACCAGCAGAGTAAACACCGGGGCCGGGGGTGAAAAACTGTTTTTT
. TRBJ2-2 TRBD1 TRBV9 CASSTTGINTGELFF TGTGCCAGCAGCACGACAGGGATAAACACCGGGGAGCTGTTTTTT
. TRBJ1-2 TRBD1 TRBV20-1 CSASLGAGGRNYGYTF TGCAGTGCTAGTCTGGGTGCAGGGGGACGAAACTATGGCTACACCTTC
. TRBJ2-1 . TRBV15 CATRSRGFNEQFF TGTGCCACCAGATCTCGGGGATTTAATGAGCAGTTCTTC
few TRBJ1-1 TRBD1 TRBV4-2 CASSRDSTGGVNTEAFF TGTGCCAGCAGCCGAGACTCGACAGGGGGAGTGAACACTGAAGCTTTCTTT
few TRBJ2-2 TRBD2 TRBV27 CASSKAPLAGLTGELFF TGTGCCAGCAGTAAAGCCCCACTAGCGGGGTTGACCGGGGAGCTGTTTTTT
. TRBJ1-1 . TRBV14 CASSPLTPFGTEAFF TGTGCCAGCAGCCCTCTAACGCCCTTCGGCACTGAAGCTTTCTTT
. TRBJ2-7 TRBD2 TRBV27 CASSKTSGPPYEQYF TGTGCCAGCAGCAAGACTAGCGGGCCCCCCTACGAGCAGTACTTC
. TRBJ2-2 . TRBV2 CASTRLAGLGTGELFF TGTGCCAGCACCAGGTTGGCAGGTCTCGGCACCGGGGAGCTGTTTTTT
. TRBJ1-6 TRBD1 TRBV19 CASSSGTGDSPLHF TGTGCCAGTAGTTCCGGGACAGGGGATTCACCCCTCCACTTT
. TRBJ2-1 TRBD1 TRBV5-1 CASTLIQGANEQFF TGCGCCAGCACCCTAATTCAGGGGGCGAATGAGCAGTTCTTC
. TRBJ2-1 TRBD2 TRBV2 CASRISGSGEQFF TGTGCCAGCAGGATTAGCGGGAGCGGTGAGCAGTTCTTC
. TRBJ2-5 TRBD1 TRBV11-2 CASSLGDRWEETQYF TGTGCCAGCAGCCTAGGGGACAGGTGGGAAGAGACCCAGTACTTC
once TRBJ2-7 TRBD2 TRBV5-4 CASSPSGSWYEQYF TGTGCCAGCAGCCCTAGCGGGAGCTGGTACGAGCAGTACTTC
. TRBJ2-2 . TRBV6-5 CASSYPSNTGELFF TGTGCCAGCAGTTACCCGTCGAACACCGGGGAGCTGTTTTTT
once TRBJ2-3 . TRBV11-2 CASSSAGLSTDTQYF TGTGCCAGCAGCTCCGCGGGGCTAAGCACAGATACGCAGTATTTT
. TRBJ2-5 . TRBV19 CASSPDRSLETQYF TGTGCCAGTAGTCCCGACAGGTCCTTGGAGACCCAGTACTTC
. TRBJ2-7 . TRBV5-1 CASSFDSSGEQYF TGCGCCAGCAGCTTCGACTCGTCAGGGGAGCAGTACTTC
few TRBJ1-6 . TRBV11-2 CASSLGGLWEHSPLHF TGTGCCAGCAGCTTAGGAGGTTTGTGGGAGCATTCACCCCTCCACTTT